One and the same sample provided the 19 T cell receptor beta chains below, sequenced in a study of blood T cell repertoires in COVID-19. Some clones are missing from TCRdb's copy, which holds only in-frame ones; the method was immunoSEQ multiplex PCR. The repertoire holds roughly 100,000 clones, with about 77% as singletons. Sequenced sample: peripheral blood. These receptors came from a woman at least 80 years old with acute or convalescent COVID-19.

The chain employs TRBV6-1 and TRBJ1-1; D is undetermined. This CDR3 region has 14 residues. Trimming took off 1 base at V and 6 bases at J, with 12 bases between the two ends. The germline V gene encodes CDR1 MNHNS and CDR2 SASEGT. The DNA for the CDR3 is TGTGCCAGCAGTGAAGTAGGAGGGTTCGCTGAAGCTTTCTTT. Amino acids: CASSEVGGFAEAFF.

In this sample, this clone turned up many times. This sequence joins TRBV28 and TRBJ2-2, with TRBD1 matching over 8 bases. The CDR3 contains 14 residues. Germline assignment: CDR1 MDHEN and CDR2 SYDVKM. The trim removed 7 bases at V and 5 bases at J, leaving 6 bases unmatched. The DNA for the CDR3 is TGTGCCAGCACCGGACAGGGTTTAACCGGGGAGCTGTTTTTT. This encodes CASTGQGLTGELFF.

The rearrangement joins TRBV12-3 or TRBV12-4 to TRBJ1-2; D possibly corresponds to TRBD1 (5 bases). This CDR3 comprises 13 residues. The germline V and J ends were trimmed by 6 bases and 7 bases, with 15 bases remaining between them. CDR3: CASSLPPGLGYTF. The CDR3, as DNA: TGTGCCAGCAGCTTACCCCCAGGGCTTGGCTACACCTTC.

The chain links TRBV30 to TRBJ1-2; 8 bases agree with TRBD1. This CDR3 spans 15 amino acids. The germline gives CDR1 GTSNPN, CDR2 SVGIG (reference sequence). V dropped 4 bases and J dropped 1; count of bases not matched to a gene: 8. The CDR3 nucleotides read TGTGCCTGGAATCTACAGGGGGGCCATAACTATGGCTACACCTTC. Its protein is CAWNLQGGHNYGYTF.

The chain is built from TRBV27 and TRBJ2-1, with 11 bases aligning to TRBD2. Germline CDR1 and CDR2: MNHEY and SMNVEV (reference sequence). This CDR3 is 14 amino acids long. V was clipped by 6 bases and J by 9 bases; unmatched bases: 7. The CDR3 nucleotides are TGTGCCAGCAGCAGGGAGACTAGCGGGGCTGAGCAGTTCTTC. The encoded protein is CASSRETSGAEQFF.

The J gene is TRBJ1-1, the V gene TRBV29-1; a weak D match, TRBD1 (6 bases). Germline CDR1 is SQVTM and CDR2 is ANQGSEA. The V end was cut by 7 bases, the J end by 0 bases, with 12 bases between. The CDR3 is 13 residues long. The CDR3 protein is CSATTGMNTEAFF. The CDR3 DNA reads as TGCAGCGCCACCACAGGGATGAACACTGAAGCTTTCTTT.

The count of this clone is one. This chain uses TRBV3-1 (or the pseudogene TRBV3-2) with TRBJ2-1; D unclear. Germline assignment: CDR1 LGHDT and CDR2 YNNKEL (reference sequence). This CDR3 has 15 amino acids. Trimming took off 4 bases at V and 4 bases at J, with 14 bases between the two ends. CDR3 protein: CASSLYYTQYNEQFF. CDR3 DNA sequence: TGTGCCAGCAGCCTTTATTACACCCAATACAATGAGCAGTTCTTC.

The chain carries TRBV5-1 and TRBJ2-7; TRBD1 agrees at 8 bases. The CDR3 length is 15 residues. Germline CDR1 and CDR2: SGHRS and YFSETQ. Trimming at V came to 0 bases and at J to 0 bases, leaving 2 bases not matched to a gene. This chain's CDR3 is CASSLVDRDSYEQYF. DNA for the CDR3: TGCGCCAGCAGCTTGGTGGACAGGGACTCCTACGAGCAGTACTTC.

This clone was counted a single time. The chain joins TRBV15 to TRBJ2-5; D is possibly TRBD2 (5 bases). The germline V gene encodes CDR1 LNHNV and CDR2 YYDKDF (reference sequence). This CDR3 comprises 16 residues. Trimming took off 0 bases at V and 2 bases at J, with 13 bases between the two ends. The chain's CDR3 is CATSRDPSGRQETQYF. The CDR3 DNA sequence: TGTGCCACCAGCAGAGATCCGAGCGGAAGACAAGAGACCCAGTACTTC.

The genes are TRBV9 and TRBJ1-2, with 7 bases matching TRBD1. The V segment lost 4 bases and the J segment 5 bases; nucleotides outside the gene matches: 5. This CDR3 comprises 13 residues. Per germline, CDR1 SGDLS and CDR2 YYNGEE. The CDR3 region is CASSFTGDYGYTF. The CDR3, as DNA: TGTGCCAGCAGCTTCACAGGGGATTATGGCTACACCTTC.

The gene calls are TRBV24-1 and TRBJ1-2; 7 positions match TRBD1. The CDR3 runs 14 residues. J was trimmed by 4 bases and V by 4 bases; bases with no gene match: 5. The germline V gene encodes CDR1 KGHDR and CDR2 SFDVKD. The CDR3 sequence: CATSDRQGRYGYTF. For the CDR3, the DNA is TGTGCCACCAGTGACCGACAGGGTCGCTATGGCTACACCTTC.

J is TRBJ2-3 and V is TRBV14; TRBD1 matches 11 bases. Germline V lookup: CDR1 SGHDN, CDR2 FVKESK. There are 17 residues in the CDR3. The junction had 4 bases not matched to a gene; V was cut back by 0 bases and J by 2 bases. CDR3 DNA sequence: TGTGCCAGCAGCCAAGAGGGGGGACAGGGGGACACAGATACGCAGTATTTT. This translates into CASSQEGGQGDTDTQYF.

This chain connects TRBV6-6 to TRBJ2-7; D unresolved. The V gene's germline CDR1 is MNHNY and CDR2 SVGAGI (reference sequence). Trimming took off 0 bases at V and 3 bases at J, with 12 bases between the two ends. The CDR3 covers 15 residues. The CDR3 protein is CASSYSPSTSYEQYF. CDR3 sequence (DNA): TGTGCCAGCAGTTACTCGCCCTCCACGAGCTACGAGCAGTACTTC.

This clone was counted a single time. The V call is TRBV7-8, the J call TRBJ1-1; TRBD1 matches 8 bases. Unmatched junction bases numbered 9, after V lost 3 bases and J lost 3 bases. The CDR3 is 16 amino acids. Germline CDR1 reads SGHVS; CDR2 reads FQNEAQ. Here the CDR3 DNA reads TGTGCCAGCAGCTTGGAGACGGACAGGGCGTACACTGAAGCTTTCTTT. Translated: CASSLETDRAYTEAFF.

The V gene is TRBV3-1 (or the pseudogene TRBV3-2), the J gene TRBJ1-1, with D possibly being TRBD1 (6 bases). The CDR3 totals 14 residues. V was trimmed by 4 bases and J by 3 bases, leaving 12 bases between them. CDR1 and CDR2 (germline): LGHDT, YNNKEL (reference sequence). The CDR3 is CASSRAGADTEAFF. The CDR3 nucleotides are TGTGCCAGCAGCCGGGCGGGGGCCGACACTGAAGCTTTCTTT.

This clone has a count of ten or more. V is TRBV19 and J is TRBJ2-7; possibly TRBD2 for D (6 bases). There are 14 residues in the CDR3. Trimming left V 4 bases short and J 2 bases short, with 12 bases between. Looked up from germline, CDR1 is LNHDA and CDR2 is SQIVND (reference sequence). This CDR3 reads CASSTDYRTYEQYF. CDR3 nucleotides: TGTGCCAGTAGTACGGACTACAGGACCTACGAGCAGTACTTC.

The J gene is TRBJ2-3, the V gene TRBV29-1, with TRBD2 identical over 8 bases. Germline CDR1 reads SQVTM; CDR2 reads ANQGSEA. With 6 bases clipped from V and 4 bases from J, the junction kept 9 bases outside the gene matches. This CDR3 comprises 14 residues. CDR3 region: CSVAGGLGADTQYF. The CDR3 DNA reads TGCAGCGTCGCGGGGGGACTAGGGGCAGATACGCAGTATTTT.

The CDR3 protein is CASSAGGQTYNEQFF. CDR3 nucleotide sequence: TGTGCCAGCAGCGCCGGGGGACAGACTTACAATGAGCAGTTCTTC. The chain is built from TRBV9 and TRBJ2-1; possible D gene TRBD1, 7 bases. CDR3 size: 15 residues. V lost 3 bases and J lost 4, with 14 bases in between. CDR1 SGDLS and CDR2 YYNGEE come from the germline V gene.

The V call is TRBV27, the J call TRBJ2-4; unclear D gene. There are 14 residues in the CDR3. Deletions cut 3 bases from V and 2 bases from J, with 8 bases between. Germline V gene sequence: CDR1 MNHEY, CDR2 SMNVEV (reference sequence). Written as DNA, the CDR3 is TGTGCCAGCAGTTTGTCGCAGACCAAAAACATTCAGTACTTC. Its protein is CASSLSQTKNIQYF.